These 18 T cell receptor beta chains were sequenced from one sample in a study of siplizumab effects on memory and regulatory T cells. Only in-frame clones appear in the TCRdb table, and some are missing; sequencing was by immunoSEQ multiplex PCR. The profile shows around 100,000 clones, about 94% of them singletons. Source material: non-Treg CD4+ T cells sorted from blood. These receptors were taken from a human donor in good health.

CDR3 protein: CAISETGVSNQPQHF. The DNA for the CDR3 is TGTGCCATCAGTGAGACAGGGGTTAGCAATCAGCCCCAGCATTTT. This chain connects TRBV10-3 to TRBJ1-5; 7 positions match TRBD1. This CDR3 contains 15 residues. The ends lost 2 bases at V and 0 bases at J; junction bases unmatched: 1. Germline values: CDR1 ENHRY, CDR2 SYGVKD.

This clone was recorded once. This chain links TRBV6-1 with TRBJ1-2; tentative D call: TRBD1 (5 bases). This CDR3 is built from 16 residues. The germline V gene has CDR1 MNHNS and CDR2 SASEGT. Trimming took off 4 bases at V and 3 bases at J, with 18 bases between the two ends. Here the CDR3 DNA reads TGTGCCAGCAGTGCGTTGAAGGGACGACCAGACTATGGCTACACCTTC. It translates to CASSALKGRPDYGYTF.

The V and J genes are TRBV18 and TRBJ2-1, with 10 bases fitting TRBD1. The CDR3 runs to 15 residues. CDR1 KGHSH and CDR2 LQKENI come from the germline V gene. Trimming cost V 4 bases and J 5 bases; bases outside gene matches: 5. The CDR3 coding sequence is TGTGCCAGCTCACAGGGACAGGGGCGCAACAATGAGCAGTTCTTC. It yields the protein CASSQGQGRNNEQFF.

This chain uses TRBV15 with TRBJ1-2; D is unclear. The germline V gene has CDR1 LNHNV and CDR2 YYDKDF (reference sequence). V dropped 1 base and J dropped 2 bases, with 11 bases sitting between them. The CDR3 sequence is 15 residues long. The CDR3 DNA reads TGTGCCACCAGCAGAGTCGGATACATGAACTATGGCTACACCTTC. This translates into CATSRVGYMNYGYTF.

The V call is TRBV7-3, the J call TRBJ2-7, with D perhaps TRBD2 (6 bases). The CDR3 is 15 residues long. Trimming cost V 2 bases and J 0 bases, with 11 bases left between them. Per germline, CDR1 SGHTA and CDR2 FQGTGA. CDR3: CASSLSGGDSYEQYF. As DNA, the CDR3 is TGTGCCAGCAGCTTATCGGGCGGGGACTCCTACGAGCAGTACTTC.

V and J are TRBV10-3 and TRBJ2-5; 11 bases line up with TRBD2. CDR3 length equals 17 residues. V trimming: 0 bases; J trimming: 5 bases; junction bases outside the gene matches: 8. CDR1 is ENHRY and CDR2 is SYGVKD in the germline V gene. CDR3 sequence: CAISESRSLAGAETQYF. The CDR3 nucleotides read TGTGCCATCAGTGAGTCGAGATCACTAGCGGGAGCTGAGACCCAGTACTTC.

The V and J genes are TRBV18 and TRBJ2-6; D ambiguous. Trimming took off 2 bases at V and 1 base at J, with 6 bases between the two ends. The CDR3 loop spans 15 amino acids. CDR1 is KGHSH, CDR2 LQKENI, per germline. DNA of the CDR3: TGTGCCAGCTCACCAGTGGCTTCTGGGGCCAACGTCCTGACTTTC. Amino acid sequence: CASSPVASGANVLTF.

The V gene is TRBV19, the J gene TRBJ2-4, with 15 positions matching TRBD2. Germline V gene lookup returns CDR1 LNHDA and CDR2 SQIVND (reference sequence). This CDR3 spans 18 amino acids. With V trimmed by 5 bases and J by 6 bases, 11 bases remained unmatched. DNA for the CDR3: TGTGCCAGTAGTGAAAAGCGGCCGGGACTAGCGGGGGGAAACATTCAGTACTTC. This gives the protein CASSEKRPGLAGGNIQYF.

The chain links TRBV18 to TRBJ1-2; 7 positions match TRBD1. The J segment lost 4 bases and the V segment lost 8 bases, leaving 7 bases of the junction unmatched. Germline-derived CDR1 and CDR2 are KGHSH and LQKENI. The CDR3 runs to 13 residues. CDR3 loop: CASQNDRAYGYTF. The CDR3 DNA is TGTGCCAGCCAAAACGACAGGGCCTATGGCTACACCTTC.

V is TRBV7-9 and J is TRBJ2-2, with TRBD2 identical over 8 bases. The V gene's germline CDR1 is SEHNR and CDR2 FQNEAQ (reference sequence). CDR3 length equals 16 residues. With V trimmed by 4 bases and J by 0 bases, 4 bases remained unmatched. The CDR3 sequence: CASSSGRGANTGELFF. CDR3 DNA: TGTGCCAGCAGCTCCGGGCGGGGGGCGAACACCGGGGAGCTGTTTTTT.

The chain couples TRBV9 to TRBJ2-5; 8 bases are shared with TRBD2. The CDR3 covers 14 residues. The J segment lost 5 bases and the V segment lost 3 bases, leaving 6 bases of the junction unmatched. The germline V gene encodes CDR1 SGDLS and CDR2 YYNGEE. CDR3 region: CASSAGTSRETQYF. The CDR3 DNA reads TGTGCCAGCAGCGCCGGGACTAGTCGGGAGACCCAGTACTTC.

In this sample, this clone turned up once. The CDR3 region has the DNA TGTGCCAGCAGTTCGAGCGATGAAAAACTGTTTTTT. It yields the protein CASSSSDEKLFF. The chain couples TRBV6-5 to TRBJ1-4; no definite D call. V was shortened by 4 bases and J by 6 bases, with 6 bases between the two germline ends. Germline CDR1 reads MNHEY; CDR2 reads SVGAGI. The CDR3 runs 12 residues.

This rearrangement joins TRBV18 to TRBJ1-1; no firm D call. The CDR3 runs to 14 residues. V lost 1 base and J lost 0, with 6 bases in between. Germline CDR1 KGHSH, CDR2 LQKENI. The DNA for the CDR3 is TGTGCCAGCTCACCACAGGGAGTGAACACTGAAGCTTTCTTT. It yields the protein CASSPQGVNTEAFF.

The chain couples TRBV5-1 to TRBJ2-2, with D uncertain. Germline lookup yields CDR1 SGHRS and CDR2 YFSETQ. The CDR3 has 12 amino acids. Deletions cut 4 bases from V and 7 bases from J, with 8 bases between. The CDR3 DNA is TGCGCCAGCAGCATTGTCGGCGGGGAGCTGTTTTTT. This sequence encodes CASSIVGGELFF.

The chain joins TRBV6-1 to TRBJ2-1, with D perhaps matching TRBD1 or TRBD2 (5 bases each). Trimming shortened V by 0 bases and J by 0 bases, and 12 bases separated the two germline ends. The CDR3 length is 17 residues. The germline CDR1 and CDR2 sequences are MNHNS and SASEGT. CDR3 sequence: CASSEALLGPSYNEQFF. CDR3 nucleotides: TGTGCCAGCAGTGAAGCGCTTCTGGGACCCTCCTACAATGAGCAGTTCTTC.

This chain joins TRBV19 and TRBJ2-5; no reliable D call. The V end lost 6 bases, the J end lost 7 bases, and 9 bases lay between the germline ends. This CDR3 contains 11 residues. CDR1 LNHDA and CDR2 SQIVND come from the germline V gene (reference sequence). The CDR3 region is CASRSKGTQYF. The CDR3 nucleotides are TGTGCCAGTAGATCAAAAGGGACCCAGTACTTC.

The V call is TRBV4-1, the J call TRBJ2-5; 11 bases line up with TRBD2. Per the germline V gene, CDR1 is MGHRA and CDR2 is YSYEKL. The trim removed 4 bases at V and 2 bases at J, leaving 6 bases unmatched. The CDR3 runs 16 residues. This chain's CDR3 is CASSRQTSGTQETQYF. In nucleotides, the CDR3 is TGCGCCAGCAGCCGACAGACTAGCGGGACTCAAGAGACCCAGTACTTC.

The chain carries TRBV18 and TRBJ2-7; D might be TRBD1 (6 bases). CDR1 KGHSH and CDR2 LQKENI come from the germline V gene. This CDR3 spans 13 amino acids. Trimming removed 3 bases at V and 5 bases at J, with 11 bases between. CDR3 nucleotide sequence: TGTGCCAGCTCACCCCAGGGGTTCGACGAGCAGTACTTC. It is translated as CASSPQGFDEQYF.